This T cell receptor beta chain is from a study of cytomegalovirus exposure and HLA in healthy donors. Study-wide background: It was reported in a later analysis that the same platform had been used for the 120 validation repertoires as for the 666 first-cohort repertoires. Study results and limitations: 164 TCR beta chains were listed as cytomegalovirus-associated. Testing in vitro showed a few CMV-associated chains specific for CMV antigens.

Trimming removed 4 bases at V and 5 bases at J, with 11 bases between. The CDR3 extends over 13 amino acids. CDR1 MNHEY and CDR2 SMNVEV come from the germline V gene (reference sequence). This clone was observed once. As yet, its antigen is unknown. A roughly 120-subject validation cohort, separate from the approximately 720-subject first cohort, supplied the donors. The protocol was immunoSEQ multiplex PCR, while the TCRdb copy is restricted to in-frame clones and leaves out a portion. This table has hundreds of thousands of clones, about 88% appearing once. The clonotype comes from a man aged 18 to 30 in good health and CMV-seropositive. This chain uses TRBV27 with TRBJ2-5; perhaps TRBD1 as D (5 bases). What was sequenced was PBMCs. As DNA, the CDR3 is TGTGCCAGCAGTTCGGCAGGGATCGAGACCCAGTACTTC. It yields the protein CASSSAGIETQYF.